The rows below give T cell receptor beta chains drawn from one sample of a study of cytomegalovirus exposure and HLA in healthy donors. Sequencing used immunoSEQ multiplex PCR; TCRdb keeps in-frame clones, though not all of them. The profile shows about 120,000 clones, about 82% of them singletons. Material for sequencing was PBMCs. The receptor set was obtained from a young man in good health and CMV-seronegative. Both conserved end residues are part of each CDR3. The order of the fields is CDR3 DNA, CDR3 protein, J gene, D gene, clone size, V gene. A D gene is named only where the DNA matches it firmly. Clone size is given for some rows only: seen once, a few or many times, or a class if the clone is expanded.

CDR3nt: TGTGCCAGCTCACTCCAGCAGACAGGGGGGCCTGGTTCACCCCTCCACTTT
CDR3aa: CASSLQQTGGPGSPLHF
j_gene: TRBJ1-6
d_gene: TRBD1
abundance: .
v_gene: TRBV18

CDR3nt: TGTGCCAGCAGCGCCACCGGGACTACCTACGAGCAGTACTTC
CDR3aa: CASSATGTTYEQYF
j_gene: TRBJ2-7
d_gene: TRBD2
abundance: .
v_gene: TRBV7-8

CDR3nt: TGTGCCACCAGCAGAGAATACGGGGGTACTAATGAAAAACTGTTTTTT
CDR3aa: CATSREYGGTNEKLFF
j_gene: TRBJ1-4
d_gene: .
abundance: .
v_gene: TRBV15

CDR3nt: TGTGCCAGCAGTTTCTCACGGTACACTGAAGCTTTCTTT
CDR3aa: CASSFSRYTEAFF
j_gene: TRBJ1-1
d_gene: .
abundance: .
v_gene: TRBV27

CDR3nt: TGCAGCGTTGATCAGGGGTCGAACACTGAAGCTTTCTTT
CDR3aa: CSVDQGSNTEAFF
j_gene: TRBJ1-1
d_gene: .
abundance: .
v_gene: TRBV29-1

CDR3nt: TGTGCCAGCAGCGTAGACCCCCCGGGACTAGGGTTGAACACTGAAGCTTTCTTT
CDR3aa: CASSVDPPGLGLNTEAFF
j_gene: TRBJ1-1
d_gene: .
abundance: .
v_gene: TRBV9

CDR3nt: TGCAGCGTTGAAGATTGGACTAGGGGTGGTTGGGAGACCCAGTACTTC
CDR3aa: CSVEDWTRGGWETQYF
j_gene: TRBJ2-5
d_gene: TRBD2
abundance: .
v_gene: TRBV29-1

CDR3nt: TGTGCCAGCAGCTCTTTATCAGATACGCAGTATTTT
CDR3aa: CASSSLSDTQYF
j_gene: TRBJ2-3
d_gene: .
abundance: .
v_gene: TRBV7-9

CDR3nt: TGCGCCAGCAGCTTGGAGGGCAGGGGAGATTCCGAGCAGTACTTC
CDR3aa: CASSLEGRGDSEQYF
j_gene: TRBJ2-7
d_gene: .
abundance: once
v_gene: TRBV5-1

CDR3nt: TGTGCCTGGAGTGTAGGCACCGGACTAGCGGCGCCGCCGTCTAGCACAGATACGCAGTATTTT
CDR3aa: CAWSVGTGLAAPPSSTDTQYF
j_gene: TRBJ2-3
d_gene: TRBD2
abundance: .
v_gene: TRBV30

CDR3nt: TGTGCCAGCAGTGACGCTGTACTAGGCGGTACGCAGTATTTT
CDR3aa: CASSDAVLGGTQYF
j_gene: TRBJ2-3
d_gene: .
abundance: .
v_gene: TRBV6-1

CDR3nt: TGCAGCGTTGGGTCAGAAAACATGAACACTGAAGCTTTCTTT
CDR3aa: CSVGSENMNTEAFF
j_gene: TRBJ1-1
d_gene: .
abundance: .
v_gene: TRBV29-1

CDR3nt: TGTGCCAGCTCACCCCGACAGACGGATAACTATGGCTACACCTTC
CDR3aa: CASSPRQTDNYGYTF
j_gene: TRBJ1-2
d_gene: .
abundance: .
v_gene: TRBV18

CDR3nt: TGTGCCTGGAGTGTACGGGGAGGGGGGTACAATGAGCAGTTCTTC
CDR3aa: CAWSVRGGGYNEQFF
j_gene: TRBJ2-1
d_gene: .
abundance: .
v_gene: TRBV30

CDR3nt: TGTGCCAGCAGCTGGGGACAGGGGGCGGCTGAAGCTTTCTTT
CDR3aa: CASSWGQGAAEAFF
j_gene: TRBJ1-1
d_gene: TRBD1
abundance: once
v_gene: TRBV5-4

CDR3nt: TGTGCCAGCACGTCTATGTTTGAGGAAAAACTGTTTTTT
CDR3aa: CASTSMFEEKLFF
j_gene: TRBJ1-4
d_gene: .
abundance: .
v_gene: TRBV27

CDR3nt: TGTGCCAGTAGTTCCTTGGATGGACAGGGGAACTATGGCTACACCTTC
CDR3aa: CASSSLDGQGNYGYTF
j_gene: TRBJ1-2
d_gene: TRBD1
abundance: .
v_gene: TRBV19

CDR3nt: TGTGCCAGCAGCGGGGGGGGGACTAGCACAGATACGCAGTATTTT
CDR3aa: CASSGGGTSTDTQYF
j_gene: TRBJ2-3
d_gene: TRBD2
abundance: .
v_gene: TRBV9

CDR3nt: TGTGCCTGGAGCGACCCCCCGGGGTGGGGTGAAAAACTGTTTTTT
CDR3aa: CAWSDPPGWGEKLFF
j_gene: TRBJ1-4
d_gene: .
abundance: .
v_gene: TRBV30

CDR3nt: TGTGCCAGCAGCTTGGGACTAGGGACCGAGCAGTACTTC
CDR3aa: CASSLGLGTEQYF
j_gene: TRBJ2-7
d_gene: .
abundance: .
v_gene: TRBV5-6

CDR3nt: TGTGCCTGGAATCCCTGGCAGATTAATGAAAAACTGTTTTTT
CDR3aa: CAWNPWQINEKLFF
j_gene: TRBJ1-4
d_gene: .
abundance: .
v_gene: TRBV30

CDR3nt: TGTGCCAGTAGGCCACAGGGGGCGTACAATGAGCAGTTCTTC
CDR3aa: CASRPQGAYNEQFF
j_gene: TRBJ2-1
d_gene: TRBD1
abundance: once
v_gene: TRBV19

CDR3nt: TGTGCCAGCAGTCCAAGACAGGGGGCGGTTGAGCAGTTCTTC
CDR3aa: CASSPRQGAVEQFF
j_gene: TRBJ2-1
d_gene: TRBD1
abundance: .
v_gene: TRBV27